Included here is one T cell receptor beta chain sequence, with context. Germline V gene lookup returns CDR1 SGDLS and CDR2 YYNGEE. CDR3 length: 16 residues. Unmatched junction bases numbered 11, after V lost 4 bases and J lost 4 bases. The data are from a study of blood T cell repertoires in COVID-19. Using immunoSEQ multiplex PCR, the repertoire was profiled, and TCRdb retains in-frame clones only, with some absent. The repertoire holds nearly 35,000 clones, with 85% to 95% as singletons. The receptor comes from a human donor in a cohort sampled during active COVID-19. The chain carries TRBV9 and TRBJ2-7; 10 bases align to TRBD2. The sequenced material came from peripheral blood. CDR3 in amino acids: CASSTASGSPPYEQYF. In nucleotides, the CDR3 is TGTGCCAGCAGCACCGCTAGCGGGAGCCCCCCATACGAGCAGTACTTC.